A selection of T cell receptor beta chains follows, all from one sample in a study of beta chain features in type 1 diabetes. Sequencing was performed with immunoSEQ multiplex PCR; in TCRdb, only in-frame clones are kept and a portion is missing. This table holds about 650,000 clones, around 12% found once. The specimen was naive CD4+ T cells from blood. These receptors originate from a man aged 25 to 40 with type 1 diabetes. Both conserved end residues are trimmed from each CDR3. Fields, in order: V gene, CDR3 protein.

V gene: TRBV29-1; CDR3 protein: SVYNKAYT
V gene: TRBV11-3; CDR3 protein: ASSLEARYNSPLH
V gene: TRBV7-6; CDR3 protein: ASSSQDGANTGELF
V gene: TRBV19; CDR3 protein: ASSKKGQGPPETQY
V gene: TRBV5-1; CDR3 protein: ASSLAQRNYEQY
V gene: TRBV6-5; CDR3 protein: ASRRTSGATDTQY
V gene: TRBV7-2; CDR3 protein: ASSSRDWSQETQY
V gene: TRBV7-3; CDR3 protein: ASSPGQVSDTQY
V gene: TRBV19; CDR3 protein: ASSISRGPFQTQY
V gene: TRBV15; CDR3 protein: ATSRDRGRGPYEQY
V gene: TRBV27; CDR3 protein: ASSSIPGQSQGPGNTIY
V gene: TRBV9; CDR3 protein: ASSGQTVNYGYT
V gene: TRBV7-9; CDR3 protein: ASSLLGNEKLF
V gene: TRBV5-4; CDR3 protein: ASSRFGDQGRGYT